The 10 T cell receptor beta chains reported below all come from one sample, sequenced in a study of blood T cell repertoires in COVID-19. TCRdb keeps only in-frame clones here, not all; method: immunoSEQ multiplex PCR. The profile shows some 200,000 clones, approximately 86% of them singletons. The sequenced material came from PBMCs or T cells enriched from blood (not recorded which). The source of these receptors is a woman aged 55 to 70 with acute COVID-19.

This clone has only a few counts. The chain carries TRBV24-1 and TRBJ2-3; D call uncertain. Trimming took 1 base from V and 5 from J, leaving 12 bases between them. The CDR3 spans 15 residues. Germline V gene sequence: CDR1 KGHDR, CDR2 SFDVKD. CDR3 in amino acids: CATSDFKPSGDTQYF. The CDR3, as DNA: TGTGCCACCAGTGATTTTAAGCCCTCTGGAGATACGCAGTATTTT.

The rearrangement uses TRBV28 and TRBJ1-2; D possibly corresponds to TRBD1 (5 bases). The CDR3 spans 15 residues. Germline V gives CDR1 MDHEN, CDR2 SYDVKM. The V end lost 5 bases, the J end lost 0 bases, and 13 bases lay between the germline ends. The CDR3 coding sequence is TGTGCCAGCAGTAATCAGGGCTTAGCTAACTATGGCTACACCTTC. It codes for CASSNQGLANYGYTF.

CDR3 sequence reads: CASSQGSGGTDTQYF. DNA for the CDR3: TGCGCCAGCAGCCAAGGCAGCGGGGGCACAGATACGCAGTATTTT. The chain links TRBV4-3 to TRBJ2-3; 7 nucleotides match TRBD2. Per germline, CDR1 LGHNA and CDR2 YSLEER. This CDR3 has 15 residues. Germline trimming cut 1 base from V and 1 base from J; bases unmatched to any gene: 2.

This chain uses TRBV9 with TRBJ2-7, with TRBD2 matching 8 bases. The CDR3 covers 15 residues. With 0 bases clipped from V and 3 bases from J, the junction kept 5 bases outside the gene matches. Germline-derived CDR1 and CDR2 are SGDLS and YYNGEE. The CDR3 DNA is TGTGCCAGCAGCGTAGGGGCGGGAGGTAGCTACGAGCAGTACTTC. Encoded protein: CASSVGAGGSYEQYF.

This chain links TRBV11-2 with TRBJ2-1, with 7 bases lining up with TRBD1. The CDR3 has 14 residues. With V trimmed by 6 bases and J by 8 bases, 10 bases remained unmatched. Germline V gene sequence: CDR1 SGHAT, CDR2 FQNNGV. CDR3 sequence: CASSSDREVHEQFF. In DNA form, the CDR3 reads TGTGCCAGCAGTTCAGACAGGGAAGTACATGAGCAGTTCTTC. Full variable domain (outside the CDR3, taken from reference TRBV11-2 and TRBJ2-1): EAGVAQSPRYKIIEKRQSVAFWCNPISGHATLYWYQQILGQGPKLLIQFQNNGVVDDSQLPKDRFSAERLKGVDSTLKIQPAKLEDSAVYLCASSSDREVHEQFFGPGTRLTVL.

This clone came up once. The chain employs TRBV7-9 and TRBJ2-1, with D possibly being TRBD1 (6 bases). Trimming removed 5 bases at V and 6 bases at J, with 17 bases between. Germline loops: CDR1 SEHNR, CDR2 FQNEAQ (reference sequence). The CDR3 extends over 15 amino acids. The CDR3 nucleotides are TGTGCCAGCAGCCAACGGGACATTCCATCCAATGAGCAGTTCTTC. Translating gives CASSQRDIPSNEQFF.

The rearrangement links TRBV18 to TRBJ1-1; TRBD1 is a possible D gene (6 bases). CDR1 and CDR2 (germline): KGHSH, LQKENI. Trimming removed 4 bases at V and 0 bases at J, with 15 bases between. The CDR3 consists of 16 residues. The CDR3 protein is CASSLQGHPMNTEAFF. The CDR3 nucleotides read TGTGCCAGCTCACTCCAGGGACACCCTATGAACACTGAAGCTTTCTTT.

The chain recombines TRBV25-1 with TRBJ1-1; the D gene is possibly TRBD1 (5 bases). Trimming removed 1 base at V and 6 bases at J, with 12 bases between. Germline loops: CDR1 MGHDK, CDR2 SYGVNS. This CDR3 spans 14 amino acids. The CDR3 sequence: CASSELGGRAEAFF. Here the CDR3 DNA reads TGTGCCAGCAGTGAATTGGGGGGAAGGGCTGAAGCTTTCTTT.

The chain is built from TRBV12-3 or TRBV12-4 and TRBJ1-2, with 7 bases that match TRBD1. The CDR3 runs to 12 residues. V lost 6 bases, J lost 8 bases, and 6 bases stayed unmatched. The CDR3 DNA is TGTGCCAGCAGACTACAGGGGCACGGCTACACCTTC. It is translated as CASRLQGHGYTF.

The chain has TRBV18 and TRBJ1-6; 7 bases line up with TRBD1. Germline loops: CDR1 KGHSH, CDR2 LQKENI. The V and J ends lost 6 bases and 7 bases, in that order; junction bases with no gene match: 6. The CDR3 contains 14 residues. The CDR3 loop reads CASSPGTDNSPLHF. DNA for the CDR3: TGTGCCAGCTCGCCCGGGACAGACAATTCACCCCTCCACTTT. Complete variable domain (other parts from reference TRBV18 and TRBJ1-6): NAGVMQNPRHLVRRRGQEARLRCSPMKGHSHVYWYRQLPEEGLKFMVYLQKENIIDESGMPKERFSAEFPKEGPSILRIQQVVRGDSAAYFCASSPGTDNSPLHFGNGTRLTVT.